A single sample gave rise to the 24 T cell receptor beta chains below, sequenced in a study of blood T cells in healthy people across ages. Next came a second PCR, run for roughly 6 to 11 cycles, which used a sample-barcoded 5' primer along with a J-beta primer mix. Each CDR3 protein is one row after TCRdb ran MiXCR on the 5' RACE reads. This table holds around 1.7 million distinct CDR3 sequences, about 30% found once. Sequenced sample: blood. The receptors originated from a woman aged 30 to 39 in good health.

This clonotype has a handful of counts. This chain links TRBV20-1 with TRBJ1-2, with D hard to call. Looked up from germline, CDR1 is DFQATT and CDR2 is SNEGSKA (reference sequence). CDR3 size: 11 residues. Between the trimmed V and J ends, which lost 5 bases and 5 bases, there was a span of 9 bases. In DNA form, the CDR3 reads TGCAGTGCTTATTACAGTTATGGCTACACCTTC. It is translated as CSAYYSYGYTF.

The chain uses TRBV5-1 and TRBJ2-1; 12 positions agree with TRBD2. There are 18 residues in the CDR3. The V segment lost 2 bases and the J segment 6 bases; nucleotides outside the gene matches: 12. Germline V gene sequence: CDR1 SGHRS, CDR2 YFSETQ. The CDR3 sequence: CASSLPAGTSGLFNEQFF. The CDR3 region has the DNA TGCGCCAGCAGCTTACCGGCCGGGACTAGCGGGCTTTTCAATGAGCAGTTCTTC. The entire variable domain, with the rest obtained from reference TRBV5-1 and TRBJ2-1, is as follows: KAGVTQTPRYLIKTRGQQVTLSCSPISGHRSVSWYQQTPGQGLQFLFEYFSETQRNKGNFPGRFSGRQFSNSRSEMNVSTLELGDSALYLCASSLPAGTSGLFNEQFFGPGTRLTVL.

The CDR3 reads CASSFKDAYNEQFF. Written as DNA, the CDR3 is TGTGCCAGCAGCTTCAAGGACGCTTACAATGAGCAGTTCTTC. The chain links TRBV7-9 to TRBJ2-1; D unresolved. The germline V gene encodes CDR1 SEHNR and CDR2 FQNEAQ (reference sequence). The CDR3 extends over 14 amino acids. The V gene lost 3 bases and the J gene lost 4 bases, with 10 bases spanning the gap.

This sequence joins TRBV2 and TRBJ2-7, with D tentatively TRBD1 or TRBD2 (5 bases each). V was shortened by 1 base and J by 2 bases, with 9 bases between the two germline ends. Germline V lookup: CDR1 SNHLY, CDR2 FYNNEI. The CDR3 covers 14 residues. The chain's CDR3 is CASSEDGAPYEQYF. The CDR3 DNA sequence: TGTGCCAGCAGTGAAGACGGGGCCCCCTACGAGCAGTACTTC. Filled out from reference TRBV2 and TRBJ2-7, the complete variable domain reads EPEVTQTPSHQVTQMGQEVILRCVPISNHLYFYWYRQILGQKVEFLVSFYNNEISEKSEIFDDQFSVERPDGSNFTLKIRSTKLEDSAMYFCASSEDGAPYEQYFGPGTRLTVT.

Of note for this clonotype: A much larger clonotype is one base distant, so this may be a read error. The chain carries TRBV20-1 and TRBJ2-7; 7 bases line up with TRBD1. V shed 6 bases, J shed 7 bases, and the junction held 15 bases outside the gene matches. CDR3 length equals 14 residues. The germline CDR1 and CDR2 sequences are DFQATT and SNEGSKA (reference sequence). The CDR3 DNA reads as TGCAGTGCCCCTAAGACAGGGCTCTACAATGAGCAGTACTTC. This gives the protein CSAPKTGLYNEQYF.

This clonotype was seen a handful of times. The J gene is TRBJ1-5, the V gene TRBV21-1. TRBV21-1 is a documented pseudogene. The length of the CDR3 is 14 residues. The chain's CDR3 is CASSKTELNQPQHF. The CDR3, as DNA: TGTGCCAGCAGCAAGACTGAGCTCAATCAGCCCCAGCATTTT.

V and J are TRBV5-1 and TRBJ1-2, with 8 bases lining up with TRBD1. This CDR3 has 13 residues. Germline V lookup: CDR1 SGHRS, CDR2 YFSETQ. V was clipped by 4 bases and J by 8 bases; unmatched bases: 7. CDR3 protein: CASSSPDREGYTF. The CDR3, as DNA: TGCGCCAGCAGCAGCCCGGACAGGGAAGGCTACACCTTC.

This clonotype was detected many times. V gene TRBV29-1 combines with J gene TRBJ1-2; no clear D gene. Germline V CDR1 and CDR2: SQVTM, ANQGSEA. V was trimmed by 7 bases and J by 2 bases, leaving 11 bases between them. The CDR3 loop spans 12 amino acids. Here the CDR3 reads CSAGVKNYGYTF. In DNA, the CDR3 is TGCAGCGCTGGGGTAAAAAACTATGGCTACACCTTC.

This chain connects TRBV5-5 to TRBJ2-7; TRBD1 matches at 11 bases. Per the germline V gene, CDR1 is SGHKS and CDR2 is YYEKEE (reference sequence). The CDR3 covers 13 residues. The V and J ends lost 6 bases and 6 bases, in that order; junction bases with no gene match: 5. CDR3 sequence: CASTPDRGREQYF. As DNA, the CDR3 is TGTGCCAGCACCCCGGACAGGGGGCGCGAGCAGTACTTC.

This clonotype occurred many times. CDR3 nucleotides: TGTGCCAGCAGCTTAAGAGCACCAGGGGGCGGAAACATTCAGTACTTC. Protein product: CASSLRAPGGGNIQYF. The chain combines TRBV7-2 with TRBJ2-4; TRBD1 matches 8 bases. The CDR3 runs 16 residues. From germline, CDR1 is SGHTA and CDR2 FQGNSA. V was clipped by 2 bases and J by 6 bases; unmatched bases: 9.

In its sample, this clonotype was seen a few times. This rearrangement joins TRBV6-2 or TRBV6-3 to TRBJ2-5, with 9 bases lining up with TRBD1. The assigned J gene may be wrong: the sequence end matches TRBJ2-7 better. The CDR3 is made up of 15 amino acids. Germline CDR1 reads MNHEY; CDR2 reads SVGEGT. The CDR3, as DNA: TGTGCCAGCAGACCCCGGGGACAGGGCAGCTACGAGCAGTACTTC. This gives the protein CASRPRGQGSYEQYF.

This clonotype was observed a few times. The CDR3 DNA reads TGCAGTGCTAGAGAGCCCGGCAGGGGCACTTCACCCCTCCACTTT. Translation gives CSAREPGRGTSPLHF. This chain connects TRBV20-1 to TRBJ1-6; possible D gene TRBD1, 6 bases. The CDR3 runs 15 residues. The V end was cut by 0 bases, the J end by 9 bases, with 15 bases between. Germline V CDR1 and CDR2: DFQATT, SNEGSKA (reference sequence).

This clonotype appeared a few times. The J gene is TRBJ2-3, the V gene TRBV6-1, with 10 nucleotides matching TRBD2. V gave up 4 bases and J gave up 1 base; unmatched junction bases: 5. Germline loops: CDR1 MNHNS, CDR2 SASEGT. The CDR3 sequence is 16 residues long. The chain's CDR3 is CASSVAGGDRTDTQYF. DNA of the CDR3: TGTGCCAGCAGTGTAGCGGGGGGCGACCGCACAGATACGCAGTATTTT.

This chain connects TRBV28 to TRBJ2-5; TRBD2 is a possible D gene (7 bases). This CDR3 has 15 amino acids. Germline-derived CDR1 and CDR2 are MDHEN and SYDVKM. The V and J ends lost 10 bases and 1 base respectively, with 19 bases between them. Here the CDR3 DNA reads TGTGCCACCTCGGGGGCCGGGGGGATCCAAGAGACCCAGTACTTC. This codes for CATSGAGGIQETQYF.

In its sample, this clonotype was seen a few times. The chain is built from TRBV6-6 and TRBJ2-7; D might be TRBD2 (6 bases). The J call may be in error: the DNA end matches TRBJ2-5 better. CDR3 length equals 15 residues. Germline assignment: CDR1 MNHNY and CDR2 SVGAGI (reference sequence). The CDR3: CASSMEGTLGETQYF. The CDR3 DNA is TGTGCCAGCAGTATGGAGGGTACCTTAGGGGAGACCCAGTACTTC.

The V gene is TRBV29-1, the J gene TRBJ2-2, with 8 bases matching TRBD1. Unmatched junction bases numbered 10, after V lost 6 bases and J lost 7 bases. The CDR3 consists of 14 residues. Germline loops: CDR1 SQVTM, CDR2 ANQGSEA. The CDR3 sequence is CSVYRDRNSGELFF. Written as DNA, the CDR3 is TGCAGCGTATACCGGGACAGGAATAGCGGGGAGCTGTTTTTT.

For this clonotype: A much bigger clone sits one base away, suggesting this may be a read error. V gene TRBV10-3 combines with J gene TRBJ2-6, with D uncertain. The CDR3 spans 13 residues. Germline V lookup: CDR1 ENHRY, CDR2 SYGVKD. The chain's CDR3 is CAVSESVANVLTF. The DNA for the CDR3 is TGTGCCGTCTCAGAATCTGTGGCCAACGTCCTGACTTTC.

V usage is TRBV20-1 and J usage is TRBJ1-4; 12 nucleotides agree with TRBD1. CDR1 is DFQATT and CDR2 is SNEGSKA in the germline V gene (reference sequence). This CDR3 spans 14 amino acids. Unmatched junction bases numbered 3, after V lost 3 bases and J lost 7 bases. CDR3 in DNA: TGCAGTGCTAGGTGGGACAGGGGGCCTGAAAAACTGTTTTTT. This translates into CSARWDRGPEKLFF.

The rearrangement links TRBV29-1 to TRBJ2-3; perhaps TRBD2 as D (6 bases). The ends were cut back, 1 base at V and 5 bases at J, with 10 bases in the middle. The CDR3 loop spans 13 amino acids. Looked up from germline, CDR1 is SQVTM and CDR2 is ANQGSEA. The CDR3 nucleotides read TGCAGCGTTGAAGGGGGGGTCTTAGATACGCAGTATTTT. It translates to CSVEGGVLDTQYF.

CDR3: CASTRTTGPDTQYF. The CDR3 nucleotides read TGTGCCAGCACACGGACTACCGGCCCAGATACGCAGTATTTT. The rearrangement uses TRBV2 and TRBJ2-3; TRBD2 is a possible D gene (6 bases). The CDR3 contains 14 residues. Germline CDR1 is SNHLY and CDR2 is FYNNEI. The V end lost 7 bases, the J end lost 4 bases, and 15 bases lay between the germline ends.

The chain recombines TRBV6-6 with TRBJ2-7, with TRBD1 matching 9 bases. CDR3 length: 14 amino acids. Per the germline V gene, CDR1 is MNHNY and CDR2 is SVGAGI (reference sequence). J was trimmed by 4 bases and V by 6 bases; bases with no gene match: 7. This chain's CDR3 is CASRYADRGYEQYF. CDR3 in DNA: TGTGCCAGCAGGTATGCGGACAGGGGATACGAGCAGTACTTC.

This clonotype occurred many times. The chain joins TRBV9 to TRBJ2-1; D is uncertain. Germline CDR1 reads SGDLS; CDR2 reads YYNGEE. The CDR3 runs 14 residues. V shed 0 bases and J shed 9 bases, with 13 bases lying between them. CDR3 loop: CASSVDAAPREQFF. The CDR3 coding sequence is TGTGCCAGCAGCGTAGATGCGGCTCCCCGTGAGCAGTTCTTC.

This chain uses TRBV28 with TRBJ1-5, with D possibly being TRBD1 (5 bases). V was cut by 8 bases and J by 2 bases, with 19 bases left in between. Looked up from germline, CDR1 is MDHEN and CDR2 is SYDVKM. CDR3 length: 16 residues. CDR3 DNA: TGTGCCAGCGATGCCAGGGACTTCCGTGGCAATCAGCCCCAGCATTTT. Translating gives CASDARDFRGNQPQHF.

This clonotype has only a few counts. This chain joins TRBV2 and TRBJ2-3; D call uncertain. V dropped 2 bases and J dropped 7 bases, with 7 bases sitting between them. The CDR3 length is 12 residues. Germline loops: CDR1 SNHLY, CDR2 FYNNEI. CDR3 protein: CASSELRNTQYF. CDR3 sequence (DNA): TGTGCCAGCAGTGAACTTAGAAATACGCAGTATTTT.